These 5 T cell receptor beta chains were sequenced from one sample in a study of T cells in Graves' hyperthyroidism and ophthalmopathy. Template material for amplifying TCR beta CDR3 regions consisted of RNA transcripts. HTBI primers were employed in a first-round RT-PCR of the TCR CDR3. TCRdb called the multiplex PCR reads again in MiXCR, with one record for every CDR3 protein. This table holds over 350,000 distinct CDR3 sequences, approximately 17% found once. The sequencing sample was made of blood. The receptors originated from a man between 18 and 29 years old with Graves' ophthalmopathy.

This clonotype was detected only a few times. V and J are TRBV11-1 and TRBJ2-6; unclear D gene. This CDR3 region has 17 residues. The germline V gene encodes CDR1 SGHAT and CDR2 FQDESV (reference sequence). Trimming took 1 base from V and 0 from J, leaving 10 bases between them. The CDR3 sequence: CASSLGPVSSGANVLTF. CDR3 DNA sequence: TGTGCCAGCAGCTTAGGTCCGGTTAGCTCTGGGGCCAACGTCCTGACTTTC.

Ten or more counts support this clonotype. The rearrangement joins TRBV5-1 to TRBJ1-1, with unresolved D. V lost 3 bases, J lost 3 bases, and 9 bases lay in between. The CDR3 consists of 13 residues. Germline CDR1 reads SGHRS; CDR2 reads YFSETQ. CDR3 nucleotide sequence: TGCGCCAGCAGCTCCGCAGGCGACACTGAAGCTTTCTTT. Translation gives CASSSAGDTEAFF.

About this clonotype: A much bigger clone sits one base away, suggesting this may be a read error. The chain couples TRBV2 to TRBJ1-5, with 7 bases lining up with TRBD1. CDR3 length: 15 residues. CDR1 SNHLY and CDR2 FYNNEI come from the germline V gene. With V trimmed by 11 bases and J by 2 bases, 12 bases remained unmatched. The CDR3 coding sequence is TGTGCCGGCCAGGGGGGCCGGGTTGGCAATCAGCCCCAGCATTTT. It codes for CAGQGGRVGNQPQHF.

This clonotype was found many times. The rearrangement joins TRBV7-8 to TRBJ2-5; 12 bases agree with TRBD2. V lost 4 bases and J lost 3; bases outside the gene matches: 9. Per germline, CDR1 SGHVS and CDR2 FQNEAQ. This CDR3 is 17 amino acids long. The CDR3 loop is CASSSPSGGAAKETQYF. The CDR3 DNA follows: TGTGCCAGCAGCTCCCCTAGCGGGGGGGCCGCGAAAGAGACCCAGTACTTC.

The gene calls are TRBV6-1 and TRBJ2-1; either TRBD1 or TRBD2 may fit D (5 bases each). CDR1 and CDR2 from the germline V gene are MNHNS and SASEGT. V gave up 5 bases and J gave up 3 bases, with 14 bases separating them. The CDR3 is made up of 15 amino acids. The CDR3 DNA reads TGTGCCAGCAGTCTGGGGGAAGAGGGCTACAATGAGCAGTTCTTC. Protein: CASSLGEEGYNEQFF.